This note documents a single TCR beta chain sequence. The antigen remains unidentified. Each donor supplied around 9.6 milliliters of peripheral blood. This entry is derived from a study of blood T cells in healthy people across ages. Study results and limitations: The study regarded diversity estimates from one million T cells as underestimates. Per million T cells, the diversity of TCR beta decreased roughly linearly as age advanced. A strong correlation was found between TCR beta diversity and the percentage of naive T cells.

Germline CDR1 SGHDT, CDR2 YYEEEE. The V end was cut by 5 bases, the J end by 8 bases, with 17 bases between. The CDR3 covers 14 residues. Sample-barcoded 5' priming and a J-beta primer mix drove a second PCR of 7 to 11 cycles. In TCRdb, the 5' RACE reads were re-called with MiXCR into one record per CDR3 protein. The sample records around 1.5 million distinct CDR3 sequences, approximately 60% being singletons. The receptor's source is a man younger than 30 in good health. This chain joins TRBV5-6 and TRBJ2-1, with no clear D. Source material: blood. CDR3 protein: CASSVPQNRDEQFF. In DNA, the CDR3 is TGTGCCAGCAGTGTCCCCCAAAATCGGGATGAGCAGTTCTTC.